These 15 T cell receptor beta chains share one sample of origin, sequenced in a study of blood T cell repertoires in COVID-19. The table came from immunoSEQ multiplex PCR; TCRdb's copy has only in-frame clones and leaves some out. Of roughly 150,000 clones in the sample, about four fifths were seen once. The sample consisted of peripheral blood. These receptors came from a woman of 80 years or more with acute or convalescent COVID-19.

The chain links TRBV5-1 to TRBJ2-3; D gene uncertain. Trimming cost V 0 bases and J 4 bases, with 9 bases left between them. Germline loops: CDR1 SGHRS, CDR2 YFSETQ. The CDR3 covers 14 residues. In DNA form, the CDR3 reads TGCGCCAGCAGCTTGGGGCAGTATCCAGATACGCAGTATTTT. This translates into CASSLGQYPDTQYF.

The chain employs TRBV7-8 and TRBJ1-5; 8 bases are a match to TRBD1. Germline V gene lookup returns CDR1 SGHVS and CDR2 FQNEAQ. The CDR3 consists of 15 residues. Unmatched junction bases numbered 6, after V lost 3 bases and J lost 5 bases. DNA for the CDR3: TGTGCCAGCAGCTTGACCTGGGACAGGTATCAGCCCCAGCATTTT. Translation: CASSLTWDRYQPQHF.

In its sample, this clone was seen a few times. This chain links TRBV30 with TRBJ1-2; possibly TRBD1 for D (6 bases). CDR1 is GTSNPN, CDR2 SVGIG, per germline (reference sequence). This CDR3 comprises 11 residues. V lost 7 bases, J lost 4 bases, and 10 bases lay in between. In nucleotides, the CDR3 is TGTGCCTTCCAACAGGGCTATGGCTACACCTTC. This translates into CAFQQGYGYTF.

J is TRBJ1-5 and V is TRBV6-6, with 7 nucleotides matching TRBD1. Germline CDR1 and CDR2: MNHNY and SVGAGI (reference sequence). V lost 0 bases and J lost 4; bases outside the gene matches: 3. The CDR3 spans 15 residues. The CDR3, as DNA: TGTGCCAGCAGTTACTCGGACAGGAAAAATCAGCCCCAGCATTTT. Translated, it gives CASSYSDRKNQPQHF.

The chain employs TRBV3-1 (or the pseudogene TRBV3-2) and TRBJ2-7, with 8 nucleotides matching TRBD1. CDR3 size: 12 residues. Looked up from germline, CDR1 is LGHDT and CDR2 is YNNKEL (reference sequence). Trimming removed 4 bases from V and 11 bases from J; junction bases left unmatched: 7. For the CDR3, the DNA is TGTGCCAGCAGCCCCAGCAGGGGGCGGGAGTACTTC. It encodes CASSPSRGREYF.

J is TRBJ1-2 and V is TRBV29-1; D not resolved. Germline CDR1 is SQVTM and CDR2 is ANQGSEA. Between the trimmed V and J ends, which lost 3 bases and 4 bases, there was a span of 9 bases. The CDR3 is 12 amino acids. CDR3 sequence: CSVDGGTYGYTF. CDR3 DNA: TGCAGCGTTGACGGCGGAACCTATGGCTACACCTTC.

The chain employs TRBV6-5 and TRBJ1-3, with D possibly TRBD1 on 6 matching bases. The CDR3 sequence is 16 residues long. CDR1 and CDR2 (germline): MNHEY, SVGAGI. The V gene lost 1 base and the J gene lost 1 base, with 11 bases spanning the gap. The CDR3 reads CASSYLYRASGNTIYF. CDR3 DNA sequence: TGTGCCAGCAGTTACTTGTACAGGGCATCTGGAAACACCATATATTTT.

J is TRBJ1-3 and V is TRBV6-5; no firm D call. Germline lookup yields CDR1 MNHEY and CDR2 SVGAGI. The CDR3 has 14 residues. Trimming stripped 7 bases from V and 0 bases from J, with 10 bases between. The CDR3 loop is CASMRTGSGNTIYF. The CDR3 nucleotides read TGTGCCAGCATGCGCACCGGCTCTGGAAACACCATATATTTT.

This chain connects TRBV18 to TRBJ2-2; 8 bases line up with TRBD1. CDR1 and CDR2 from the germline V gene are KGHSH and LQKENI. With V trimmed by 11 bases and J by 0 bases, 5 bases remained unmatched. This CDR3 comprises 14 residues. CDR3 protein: CASVQGANTGELFF. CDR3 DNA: TGTGCCTCCGTACAGGGGGCGAACACCGGGGAGCTGTTTTTT.

The CDR3 DNA follows: TGTGCCAGTAGTCCCCGGGATCTTCTTAGCAATCAGCCCCAGCATTTT. It specifies CASSPRDLLSNQPQHF. This rearrangement joins TRBV19 to TRBJ1-5; no firm D call. V dropped 5 bases and J dropped 0 bases, with 14 bases sitting between them. The CDR3 is 16 amino acids. Germline loops: CDR1 LNHDA, CDR2 SQIVND (reference sequence).

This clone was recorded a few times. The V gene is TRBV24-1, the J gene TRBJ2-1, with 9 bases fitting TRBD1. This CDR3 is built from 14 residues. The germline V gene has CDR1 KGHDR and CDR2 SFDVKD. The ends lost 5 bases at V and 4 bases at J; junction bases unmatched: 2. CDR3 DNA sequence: TGTGCCACCAGTGCGGGACAGGGTTACAATGAGCAGTTCTTC. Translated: CATSAGQGYNEQFF.

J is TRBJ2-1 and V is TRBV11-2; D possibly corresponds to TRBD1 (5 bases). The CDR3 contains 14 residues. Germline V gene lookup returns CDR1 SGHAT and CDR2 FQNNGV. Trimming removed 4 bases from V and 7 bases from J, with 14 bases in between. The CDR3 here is CASSSPRQKNEQFF. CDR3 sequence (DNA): TGTGCCAGCAGCTCTCCTCGACAGAAGAATGAGCAGTTCTTC.

The CDR3 DNA reads as TGTGCCAGCAGTTCGACCAGGGGCAACTATGGCTACACCTTC. It encodes CASSSTRGNYGYTF. This sequence joins TRBV28 and TRBJ1-2; D might be TRBD1 (6 bases). Trimming took 4 bases from V and 2 from J, leaving 11 bases between them. There are 14 residues in the CDR3. Per germline, CDR1 MDHEN and CDR2 SYDVKM.

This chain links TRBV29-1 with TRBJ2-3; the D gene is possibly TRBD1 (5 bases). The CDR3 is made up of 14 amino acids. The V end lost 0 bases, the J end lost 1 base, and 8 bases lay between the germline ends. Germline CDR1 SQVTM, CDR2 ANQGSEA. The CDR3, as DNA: TGCAGCGTTGAAGAGGGCAGGGGCACAGATACGCAGTATTTT. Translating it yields CSVEEGRGTDTQYF.

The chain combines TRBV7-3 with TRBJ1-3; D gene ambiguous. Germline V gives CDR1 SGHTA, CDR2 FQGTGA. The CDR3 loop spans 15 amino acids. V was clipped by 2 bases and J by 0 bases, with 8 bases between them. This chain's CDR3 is CASSLWAGSGNTIYF. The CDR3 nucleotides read TGTGCCAGCAGCTTATGGGCGGGCTCTGGAAACACCATATATTTT.